This entry is about one T cell receptor beta chain. This specimen includes other DNA sequences encoding the same CDR3. This sample is part of a study of PD-1 blockade in mismatch repair-deficient tumors. TCRdb's table, derived via immunoSEQ multiplex PCR, lists solely in-frame clones and lacks some. The sample holds some 120,000 clones, about 88% seen once. This CDR3 has 13 amino acids. The V gene lost 0 bases and the J gene lost 3 bases, with 7 bases spanning the gap. The germline gives CDR1 GTSNPN, CDR2 SVGIG (reference sequence). Mismatch repair deficiency was confirmed in all patients, by PCR or immunohistochemistry. The TCR-sequenced patients were a few responders to pembrolizumab.

V and J are TRBV30 and TRBJ2-3; D perhaps matches TRBD1 (6 bases). The source is an adult with mismatch repair-deficient cancer. The material was peripheral blood, obtained 44 weeks after starting pembrolizumab. The CDR3 DNA sequence: TGTGCCTGGAGTGTCCAGGGGACAGATACGCAGTATTTT. The encoded protein is CAWSVQGTDTQYF.